Listed below are T cell receptor beta chains from one sample, sequenced in a study of CXCR3-negative and CXCR3-positive naive CD8 T cells. From its re-call of the 5' RACE reads, TCRdb lists each CDR3 protein once, without DNA. This sample's table reports 3,000 to 4,500 distinct CDR3 sequences. Sequencing was carried out using naive CXCR3- CD8+ T cells from blood. These receptors were collected from a human donor in good health. Some clones in this sample may be carry-over from other donors' samples. CDR3s include the opening cysteine and the closing phenylalanine or tryptophan. A clone size is listed for some rows: how often the clone was seen (once, few, many), or a class if it is expanded.

J: TRBJ2-1; size: NA; V: TRBV4-1; CDR3: CASSSGQGADEQFF
J: TRBJ1-4; size: medium-sized; V: TRBV29-1; CDR3: CSVALSSEGGEKLFF
J: TRBJ2-7; size: NA; V: TRBV27; CDR3: CANSATGRAYEQYF
J: TRBJ2-7; size: medium-sized; V: TRBV7-9; CDR3: CASSLLTSYEQYF
J: TRBJ2-7; size: NA; V: TRBV29-1; CDR3: CTGTEPSGEQYF
J: TRBJ2-3; size: NA; V: TRBV7-2; CDR3: CASSLRLAKSLTTDTQYF
J: TRBJ2-3; size: medium-sized; V: TRBV2; CDR3: CASSNRFSTDTQYF
J: TRBJ1-1; size: NA; V: TRBV29-1; CDR3: CSVDRNTEAFF
J: TRBJ2-7; size: NA; V: TRBV6-2/TRBV6-3; CDR3: CASSSTYEQYF
J: TRBJ1-5; size: medium-sized; V: TRBV4-3; CDR3: CASSQGVGSNQPQHF
J: TRBJ1-1; size: NA; V: TRBV4-1; CDR3: CASSRSQASNTEAFF
J: TRBJ1-1; size: medium-sized; V: TRBV29-1; CDR3: CSVEELNRPTEAFF
J: TRBJ2-1; size: NA; V: TRBV19; CDR3: CASSPSGSPNEQFF
J: TRBJ2-1; size: medium-sized; V: TRBV6-2/TRBV6-3; CDR3: CASSVGHYNEQFF
J: TRBJ2-3; size: medium-sized; V: TRBV3-1; CDR3: CASSRLPGLSTDTQYF
J: TRBJ1-1; size: NA; V: TRBV7-8; CDR3: CASSRKQDSLNTEAFF
J: TRBJ2-1; size: medium-sized; V: TRBV27; CDR3: CASRQGFPFEQFF
J: TRBJ2-1; size: medium-sized; V: TRBV2; CDR3: CASDGSSYNEQFF
J: TRBJ1-2; size: NA; V: TRBV29-1; CDR3: CSADQGNNYGYTF
J: TRBJ2-1; size: medium-sized; V: TRBV18; CDR3: CASSSRPGLADYNEQFF
J: TRBJ2-1; size: NA; V: TRBV19; CDR3: CASSIYGYEQFF
J: TRBJ2-1; size: NA; V: TRBV7-3; CDR3: CASSHLDNEQFF
J: TRBJ2-1; size: NA; V: TRBV6-7; CDR3: CASSPQNSYNEQFF
J: TRBJ2-7; size: medium-sized; V: TRBV29-1; CDR3: CSVEETGEQYF
J: TRBJ2-6; size: medium-sized; V: TRBV6-2/TRBV6-3; CDR3: CASRTLRSLTDLSGANVLTF
J: TRBJ2-7; size: medium-sized; V: TRBV29-1; CDR3: CSVESPDSLSYEQYF
J: TRBJ2-3; size: NA; V: TRBV29-1; CDR3: CSVAGTRGGTDTQYF
J: TRBJ2-3; size: medium-sized; V: TRBV7-2; CDR3: CASSTIAGGSDTQYF
J: TRBJ1-1; size: medium-sized; V: TRBV12-3/TRBV12-4; CDR3: CASRAPYTEAFF
J: TRBJ2-1; size: medium-sized; V: TRBV7-8; CDR3: CASSFGGGEQFF
J: TRBJ2-7; size: NA; V: TRBV12-5; CDR3: CASGFEAYEQYF
J: TRBJ2-1; size: medium-sized; V: TRBV6-1; CDR3: CASSFVAGVNNEQFF
J: TRBJ1-6; size: medium-sized; V: TRBV5-1; CDR3: CASSPNPGDTNSPLHF
J: TRBJ2-3; size: NA; V: TRBV5-1; CDR3: CASSLADTQYF
J: TRBJ2-1; size: NA; V: TRBV6-1; CDR3: CASSESSSYNEQFF
J: TRBJ1-2; size: medium-sized; V: TRBV4-3; CDR3: CASSQDVGGTNYGYTF
J: TRBJ2-2; size: medium-sized; V: TRBV6-5; CDR3: CASSPTSGGPPGTGELFF
J: TRBJ2-7; size: NA; V: TRBV28; CDR3: CASSPSNRPFYEQYF
J: TRBJ2-1; size: medium-sized; V: TRBV29-1; CDR3: CSALGLAGPNEQFF
J: TRBJ1-5; size: medium-sized; V: TRBV20-1; CDR3: CSARARGYNQPQHF
J: TRBJ2-1; size: NA; V: TRBV3-1; CDR3: CASSHPLAGGNEQFF